One sample yielded the 20 T cell receptor beta chains listed below, sequenced in a study of T cells in Graves' hyperthyroidism and ophthalmopathy. Amplification targeted TCR beta CDR3 regions from RNA transcripts. The TCR CDR3 was amplified in a first-round RT-PCR using the HTBI primer set. TCRdb recomputed calls from the multiplex PCR reads with MiXCR, one row per CDR3 protein. This table holds 500,000 to 600,000 distinct CDR3 sequences, around 46% found once. The specimen sequenced was peripheral blood or thyroid tissue (not recorded which). These receptors came from an adult woman with Graves' disease, either hyperthyroidism or ophthalmopathy (not recorded which).

In DNA, the CDR3 is TGTGCCAGGGACCATAAATGTCAAACCCATAGCAATCAGCCCCAGCATTTT. Amino acid sequence: CARDHKCQTHSNQPQHF. The chain has TRBV7-6 and TRBJ1-5; no definite D call. Germline CDR1 SGHVS, CDR2 FNYEAQ. The CDR3 runs to 17 residues. V lost 9 bases to trimming and J lost 0 bases, with 21 bases between them.

This clonotype was counted ten times or more. The CDR3 bases are TGTGCCAGCAGCTTTGACGGAATCGGGGGGACTGAAGCTTTCTTT. It is translated as CASSFDGIGGTEAFF. This chain links TRBV7-9 with TRBJ1-1; D perhaps matches TRBD1 (5 bases). Germline V CDR1 and CDR2: SEHNR, FQNEAQ (reference sequence). Trimming shortened V by 3 bases and J by 5 bases, and 16 bases separated the two germline ends. The CDR3 sequence is 15 residues long.

This clonotype turned up a few times. V and J are TRBV11-2 and TRBJ1-2, with unresolved D. V was cut by 3 bases and J by 7 bases, with 12 bases left in between. The CDR3 spans 13 residues. Germline CDR1 reads SGHAT; CDR2 reads FQNNGV. The CDR3 loop reads CASSFGGPPGYTF. The DNA for the CDR3 is TGTGCCAGCAGCTTTGGCGGGCCTCCTGGCTACACCTTC. Filled out from reference TRBV11-2 and TRBJ1-2, the complete variable domain reads EAGVAQSPRYKIIEKRQSVAFWCNPISGHATLYWYQQILGQGPKLLIQFQNNGVVDDSQLPKDRFSAERLKGVDSTLKIQPAKLEDSAVYLCASSFGGPPGYTFGSGTRLTVV.

This clonotype was observed at least ten times. V and J are TRBV5-1 and TRBJ2-7, with TRBD2 as a possible D gene (6 bases). The CDR3 is made up of 19 amino acids. V was clipped by 4 bases and J by 2 bases, with 28 bases between them. Germline CDR1 and CDR2: SGHRS and YFSETQ. The CDR3 coding sequence is TGCGCCAGCAGCCTAGAGTGGCTTGAAAGAGCGGGTCTTCCCTACGAGCAGTACTTC. Amino acid sequence: CASSLEWLERAGLPYEQYF.

This clonotype was recorded many times. The V and J genes are TRBV9 and TRBJ2-7, with a tentative D call TRBD2 (6 bases). Per germline, CDR1 SGDLS and CDR2 YYNGEE. The CDR3 spans 14 residues. The germline V and J ends were trimmed by 3 bases and 6 bases, with 16 bases remaining between them. CDR3 residues: CASSAWGLWREQYF. The CDR3 DNA reads TGTGCCAGCAGCGCCTGGGGACTTTGGCGCGAGCAGTACTTC.

This clonotype was observed many times. The chain joins TRBV5-1 to TRBJ2-2; TRBD1 agrees at 8 bases. The CDR3 runs to 13 residues. V was clipped by 4 bases and J by 9 bases; unmatched bases: 5. From germline, CDR1 is SGHRS and CDR2 YFSETQ. As DNA, the CDR3 is TGCGCCAGCAGCCTCTGGACAGGGCGGGAGCTGTTTTTT. Residues: CASSLWTGRELFF.

CDR3 protein: CASSQDPGVTYEQYF. The CDR3 DNA is TGCGCCAGCAGCCAAGATCCAGGGGTGACCTACGAGCAGTACTTC. The rearrangement links TRBV10-2 to TRBJ2-7, with a possible D match to TRBD1 (6 bases). The CDR3 has 15 residues. The germline V gene encodes CDR1 WSHSY and CDR2 SAAADI. Between the trimmed V and J ends, which lost 6 bases and 2 bases, there was a span of 17 bases.

A word on this clonotype: One end of the junction is discordant with germline, which a read error may explain. J is TRBJ2-5 and V is TRBV7-8; D possibly corresponds to TRBD1 (5 bases). Germline CDR1 SGHVS, CDR2 FQNEAQ. The CDR3 sequence is 15 residues long. CDR3 in DNA: TGTGTCAGCAGCTTAACGGTGACAGCTCAAGAGACCCAGTACTTC. This gives the protein CVSSLTVTAQETQYF.

This clonotype showed up many times. This chain uses TRBV9 with TRBJ2-2, with D unresolved. Germline lookup yields CDR1 SGDLS and CDR2 YYNGEE. Between the trimmed V and J ends, which lost 0 bases and 5 bases, there was a span of 14 bases. The CDR3 is 16 amino acids. The CDR3 DNA follows: TGTGCCAGCAGCGTAGCTTTCGGAGCAGAAACCGGGGAGCTGTTTTTT. It encodes CASSVAFGAETGELFF.

With respect to this clonotype: Relative to the germline gene, one junction end is altered; a read error may explain this. The CDR3 loop reads CACSGGLDSYEQYF. DNA of the CDR3: TGTGCCTGCAGTGGAGGACTCGACTCCTACGAGCAGTACTTC. V is TRBV9 and J is TRBJ2-7, with D perhaps TRBD2 (5 bases). This CDR3 is built from 14 residues. CDR1 is SGDLS and CDR2 is YYNGEE in the germline V gene. Using reference TRBV9 and TRBJ2-7 for the parts outside the CDR3, the full variable domain is DSGVTQTPKHLITATGQRVTLRCSPRSGDLSVYWYQQSLDQGLQFLIQYYNGEERAKGNILERFSAQQFPDLHSELNLSSLELGDSALYFCACSGGLDSYEQYFGPGTRLTVT.

The chain couples TRBV20-1 to TRBJ1-2, with D unclear. The CDR3 length is 11 residues. Trimming left V 7 bases short and J 2 bases short, with 8 bases between. Germline CDR1 is DFQATT and CDR2 is SNEGSKA (reference sequence). The CDR3, as DNA: TGCAGTGAGGGTCGAAACTATGGCTACACCTTC. It encodes CSEGRNYGYTF.

The chain joins TRBV7-3 to TRBJ2-6; 10 bases are a match to TRBD2. The CDR3 has 19 residues. V lost 4 bases, J lost 0 bases, and 9 bases stayed unmatched. CDR1 and CDR2 from the germline V gene are SGHTA and FQGTGA. CDR3 nucleotides: TGTGCCAGCAGCTCTTACGGGACTAGCGTCCTCTCTGGGGCCAACGTCCTGACTTTC. Its translation: CASSSYGTSVLSGANVLTF.

This clonotype has a count of ten or more. The chain carries TRBV3-1 and TRBJ1-2, with D perhaps TRBD1 (5 bases). This CDR3 region has 13 residues. Trimming took 4 bases from V and 5 from J, leaving 11 bases between them. The germline CDR1 and CDR2 sequences are LGHDT and YNNKEL (reference sequence). CDR3 sequence: CASSPVEGYGYTF. The CDR3 DNA sequence: TGTGCCAGCAGCCCGGTGGAGGGGTATGGCTACACCTTC.

In this sample, this clonotype turned up many times. This sequence joins TRBV9 and TRBJ2-7; TRBD1 matches at 9 bases. Germline CDR1 reads SGDLS; CDR2 reads YYNGEE. V gave up 4 bases and J gave up 3 bases; unmatched junction bases: 8. This CDR3 comprises 15 residues. CDR3 sequence: CASSPRTGVYYEQYF. CDR3 sequence (DNA): TGTGCCAGCAGCCCCAGGACAGGGGTCTACTACGAGCAGTACTTC.

This clonotype was counted at least ten times. The chain employs TRBV6-1 and TRBJ1-1; a weak D match, TRBD1 (5 bases). Germline V lookup: CDR1 MNHNS, CDR2 SASEGT. V lost 6 bases to trimming and J lost 4 bases, with 12 bases between them. This CDR3 spans 13 amino acids. The CDR3 reads CASRGWGATEAFF. As DNA, the CDR3 is TGTGCCAGCAGAGGGTGGGGCGCCACTGAAGCTTTCTTT.

This clonotype was seen at least ten times. The V and J genes are TRBV2 and TRBJ1-1; D not certain. The CDR3 totals 11 residues. Trimming cost V 8 bases and J 7 bases, with 11 bases left between them. Germline V gives CDR1 SNHLY, CDR2 FYNNEI. CDR3 loop: CASESAREAFF. The DNA for the CDR3 is TGTGCCAGCGAATCAGCCCGTGAAGCTTTCTTT.

This clonotype was seen many times. The gene calls are TRBV5-1 and TRBJ1-2; D not certain. The CDR3 runs 14 residues. V lost 5 bases, J lost 2 bases, and 13 bases lay in between. In germline, CDR1 is SGHRS, CDR2 YFSETQ. The CDR3 loop is CASSRVPENYGYTF. The CDR3 nucleotides read TGCGCCAGCAGTAGGGTTCCGGAGAACTATGGCTACACCTTC.

The chain carries TRBV9 and TRBJ2-2, with D possibly being TRBD1 (5 bases). Germline V CDR1 and CDR2: SGDLS, YYNGEE. Deletions cut 3 bases from V and 3 bases from J, with 18 bases between. This CDR3 is built from 17 residues. This CDR3 reads CASSANRIKQDTGELFF. CDR3 in DNA: TGTGCCAGCAGCGCGAATAGGATCAAACAGGACACCGGGGAGCTGTTTTTT.

The rearrangement links TRBV25-1 to TRBJ1-2; 9 bases line up with TRBD1. The CDR3 loop spans 14 amino acids. CDR1 and CDR2 (germline): MGHDK, SYGVNS. Unmatched junction bases numbered 11, after V lost 7 bases and J lost 8 bases. DNA of the CDR3: TGTGCCAGCACCCAAGGGACAGGGAGAGGGGGCTACACCTTC. Its protein is CASTQGTGRGGYTF.

This chain uses TRBV7-9 with TRBJ2-7; no clear D. CDR1 is SEHNR, CDR2 FQNEAQ, per germline (reference sequence). The CDR3 has 17 amino acids. V lost 6 bases and J 2 bases, leaving 23 bases between the germline ends. CDR3 nucleotide sequence: TGTGCCAGCAGTGCTAGAGTTCGGCAGGTGTTCACCTACGAGCAGTACTTC. It specifies CASSARVRQVFTYEQYF.